This T cell receptor beta chain was retrieved from a study of patients and donors after allogeneic stem cell transplantation. One entry per CDR3 protein, called by TCRdb with MiXCR from the RT-PCR reads. The sample has 390,000 or so distinct CDR3 sequences; about a sixth are singletons. Trimming removed 3 bases from V and 5 bases from J, with 12 bases in between. This CDR3 contains 14 residues. The germline V gene has CDR1 MNHEY and CDR2 SMNVEV (reference sequence). This clonotype was observed a handful of times. The chain employs TRBV27 and TRBJ2-3; D may be TRBD1 or TRBD2 (5 bases each). Sequenced: blood, either unsorted or a sorted T cell fraction (not recorded which). This TCR was recovered from a human donor who was either an allogeneic HSCT recipient or a stem cell or donor lymphocyte infusion donor (not recorded which). It is not recorded whose cells these are; they may come from a transplant donor. CDR3 region: CASSFREYRDTQYF. DNA of the CDR3: TGTGCCAGCAGTTTCAGGGAGTACAGAGATACGCAGTATTTT.